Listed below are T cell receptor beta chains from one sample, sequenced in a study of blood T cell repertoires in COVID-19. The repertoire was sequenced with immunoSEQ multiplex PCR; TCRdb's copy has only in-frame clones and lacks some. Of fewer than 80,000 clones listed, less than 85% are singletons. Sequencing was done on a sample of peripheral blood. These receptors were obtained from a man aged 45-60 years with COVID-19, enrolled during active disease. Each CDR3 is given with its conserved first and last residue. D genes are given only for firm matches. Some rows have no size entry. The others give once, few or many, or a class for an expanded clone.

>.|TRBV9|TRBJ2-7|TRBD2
CASSPGGLNYEQYF
TGTGCCAGCAGCCCGGGGGGACTAAACTACGAGCAGTACTTC
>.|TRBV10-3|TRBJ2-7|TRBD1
CAIRAGGPNEQYF
TGTGCCATCAGGGCAGGGGGCCCCAACGAGCAGTACTTC
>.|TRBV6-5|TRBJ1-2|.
CASSTGGTNYGYTF
TGTGCCAGCAGTACGGGGGGGACTAACTATGGCTACACCTTC
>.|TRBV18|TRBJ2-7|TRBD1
CASSPPHRPGQPKVYEQYF
TGTGCCAGCTCACCACCCCACCGCCCGGGACAGCCCAAGGTCTACGAGCAGTACTTC
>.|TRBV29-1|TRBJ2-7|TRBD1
CSVVGTGWYEQYF
TGCAGCGTTGTGGGGACAGGGTGGTACGAGCAGTACTTC
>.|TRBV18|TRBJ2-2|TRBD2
CASSPSELAGRTGELFF
TGTGCCAGCTCACCATCGGAACTAGCGGGGCGGACCGGGGAGCTGTTTTTT
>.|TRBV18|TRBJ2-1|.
CASSPYRNNEQFF
TGTGCCAGCTCACCTTACAGAAACAATGAGCAGTTCTTC
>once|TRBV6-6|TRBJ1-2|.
CASSLGGDGGYTF
TGTGCCAGCAGTTTGGGAGGGGACGGAGGCTACACCTTC
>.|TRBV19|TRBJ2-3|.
CASSIAQGMTDTQYF
TGTGCCAGTAGTATAGCCCAGGGAATGACAGATACGCAGTATTTT
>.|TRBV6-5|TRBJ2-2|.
CASSKGVGTGELFF
TGTGCCAGCTCTAAAGGAGTTGGTACCGGGGAGCTGTTTTTT
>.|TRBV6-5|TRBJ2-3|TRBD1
CASSSQGDGDTQYF
TGTGCCAGCAGTTCCCAGGGGGACGGGGATACGCAGTATTTT
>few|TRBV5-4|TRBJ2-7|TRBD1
CASSPSTGNSYEQYF
TGTGCCAGCAGCCCCTCGACAGGGAACTCCTACGAGCAGTACTTC
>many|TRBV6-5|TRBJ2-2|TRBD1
CANKQGTHTGELFF
TGTGCCAACAAACAGGGGACACACACCGGGGAGCTGTTTTTT
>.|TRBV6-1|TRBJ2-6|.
CASSEGSSGANVLTF
TGTGCCAGCAGTGAAGGTAGCTCTGGGGCCAACGTCCTGACTTTC
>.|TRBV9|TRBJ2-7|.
CASSVEINRADEQYF
TGTGCCAGCAGCGTAGAGATCAACAGGGCGGACGAGCAGTACTTC
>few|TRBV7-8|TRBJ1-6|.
CASSTSPGSRNNSPLHF
TGTGCCAGCAGTACAAGCCCAGGGTCCAGAAATAATTCACCCCTCCACTTT
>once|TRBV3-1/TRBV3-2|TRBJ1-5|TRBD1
CASSQEGQGGNQPQHF
TGTGCCAGCAGCCAAGAGGGACAGGGGGGGAATCAGCCCCAGCATTTT
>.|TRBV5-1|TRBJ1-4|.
CASSSSDSRNEKLFF
TGCGCCAGCAGTTCCTCTGACAGTAGAAATGAAAAACTGTTTTTT
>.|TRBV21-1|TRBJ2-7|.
CAPPGLAGGCTFVPDPNFYEQYF
TGTGCCCCTCCGGGACTAGCGGGGGGTTGTACCTTTGTACCAGACCCAAACTTCTACGAGCAGTACTTC
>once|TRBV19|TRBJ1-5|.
CASSIFAGNLGDQPQHF
TGTGCCAGTAGTATATTCGCAGGGAACTTAGGGGATCAGCCCCAGCATTTT
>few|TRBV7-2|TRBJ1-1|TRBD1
CASSPLTGGRGTEAFF
TGTGCCAGCAGCCCACTGACAGGGGGCAGGGGCACTGAAGCTTTCTTT
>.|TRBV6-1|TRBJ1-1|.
CASSEVNRVGSEAFF
TGTGCCAGCAGTGAAGTAAACAGGGTTGGATCTGAAGCTTTCTTT
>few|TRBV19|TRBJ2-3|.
CASTMSPLADTQYF
TGTGCCAGTACCATGAGTCCACTAGCAGATACGCAGTATTTT
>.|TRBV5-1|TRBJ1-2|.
CASSSQVSYGYTF
TGCGCCAGCAGCTCGCAGGTTAGCTATGGCTACACCTTC
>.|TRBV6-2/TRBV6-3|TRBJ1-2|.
CASSFTVNYGYTF
TGTGCCAGCAGCTTCACAGTGAACTATGGCTACACCTTC